These T cell receptor beta chains were read from a single sample in a study of beta chain features in type 1 diabetes. Sequencing was performed with immunoSEQ multiplex PCR; in TCRdb, only in-frame clones are kept and a portion is missing. The sample consists of roughly 250,000 clones, over 7.5% of them appearing once. Sequencing was carried out using naive CD4+ T cells from blood. These receptors originate from a woman aged 18-29 years in good health. The CDR3 runs from the conserved cysteine through the conserved F or W. A D gene is named only where the DNA matches it firmly. Where a row states a size, it is once, few, many or the class of an expanded clone; other rows omit it.

j_gene: TRBJ2-7
d_gene: -
v_gene: TRBV7-2
abundance: few
CDR3nt: TGTGCCAGCAGCTGGGGGGTCGGTGGCGGAAACTACGAGCAGTACTTC
CDR3aa: CASSWGVGGGNYEQYF

j_gene: TRBJ2-1
d_gene: TRBD1
v_gene: TRBV11-2
abundance: many
CDR3nt: TGTGCCAGCAGCGAGACAGGGTTCTACAATGAGCAGTTCTTC
CDR3aa: CASSETGFYNEQFF

j_gene: TRBJ2-1
d_gene: TRBD2
v_gene: TRBV9
abundance: few
CDR3nt: TGTGCCAGCAGCGTAGGCCCCGGGACTAGCGGGGGGGAGGGGCAGTTCTTC
CDR3aa: CASSVGPGTSGGEGQFF

j_gene: TRBJ2-7
d_gene: TRBD1
v_gene: TRBV5-1
abundance: -
CDR3nt: TGCGCCAGCAGCTTGGGGACGATGCTACCTAGGGGGCTATACGAGCAGTACTTC
CDR3aa: CASSLGTMLPRGLYEQYF

j_gene: TRBJ2-3
d_gene: -
v_gene: TRBV9
abundance: -
CDR3nt: TGTGCCAGCAGCGGACGTGGACAACTACTCACAGATACGCAGTATTTT
CDR3aa: CASSGRGQLLTDTQYF

j_gene: TRBJ2-7
d_gene: TRBD1
v_gene: TRBV2
abundance: -
CDR3nt: TGTGCCAGCAGTGAGGGGACAGCTCCTCCGTACGAGCAGTACTTC
CDR3aa: CASSEGTAPPYEQYF

j_gene: TRBJ1-2
d_gene: -
v_gene: TRBV7-2
abundance: few
CDR3nt: TGTGCCAGCAGCTTAGCGATCTTAGGAGGCTATGGCTACACCTTC
CDR3aa: CASSLAILGGYGYTF

j_gene: TRBJ1-1
d_gene: TRBD1
v_gene: TRBV30
abundance: -
CDR3nt: TGTGCCTGGAGTGTACAGGGGGATGAAGCTTTCTTT
CDR3aa: CAWSVQGDEAFF

j_gene: TRBJ1-1
d_gene: -
v_gene: TRBV7-3
abundance: -
CDR3nt: TGTGCCAGCTCTTACGGGAAGACTGAAGCTTTCTTT
CDR3aa: CASSYGKTEAFF

j_gene: TRBJ2-7
d_gene: -
v_gene: TRBV5-1
abundance: -
CDR3nt: TGCGCCAGCAGCTTCAGTCAGGGACTCTACGAGCAGTACTTC
CDR3aa: CASSFSQGLYEQYF

j_gene: TRBJ2-3
d_gene: TRBD2
v_gene: TRBV5-1
abundance: -
CDR3nt: TGCGCCAGCAGCTTGGTCTCGGCGGGGGATACAGATACGCAGTATTTT
CDR3aa: CASSLVSAGDTDTQYF

j_gene: TRBJ1-2
d_gene: TRBD1
v_gene: TRBV30
abundance: few
CDR3nt: TGTGCCTGGAGTGCTTCTCCGGGACAGGGTTATGGCTACACCTTC
CDR3aa: CAWSASPGQGYGYTF

j_gene: TRBJ1-6
d_gene: -
v_gene: TRBV7-9
abundance: -
CDR3nt: TGTGCCAGCAGTCAAAAGCCAGGGAACAATAATTCACCCCTCCACTTT
CDR3aa: CASSQKPGNNNSPLHF

j_gene: TRBJ1-1
d_gene: -
v_gene: TRBV30
abundance: few
CDR3nt: TGTGCCTGGAGTGTACTGGGGGGAGACACTGAAGCTTTCTTT
CDR3aa: CAWSVLGGDTEAFF

j_gene: TRBJ2-1
d_gene: -
v_gene: TRBV5-1
abundance: -
CDR3nt: TGCGCCAGCAGCTTGGAGCCTTACAATGAGCAGTTCTTC
CDR3aa: CASSLEPYNEQFF

j_gene: TRBJ2-1
d_gene: -
v_gene: TRBV9
abundance: -
CDR3nt: TGTGCCAGCAGCGTTCTCGGGGAAAGCTACAATGAGCAGTTCTTC
CDR3aa: CASSVLGESYNEQFF

j_gene: TRBJ1-5
d_gene: -
v_gene: TRBV2
abundance: -
CDR3nt: TGTGCCAGCACCTTGGCGTGGGGCCAGCCCCAGCATTTT
CDR3aa: CASTLAWGQPQHF

j_gene: TRBJ2-5
d_gene: -
v_gene: TRBV6-1
abundance: -
CDR3nt: TGTGCCAGCTCCGATAGGAGCGAGGAGACCCAGTACTTC
CDR3aa: CASSDRSEETQYF

j_gene: TRBJ1-1
d_gene: -
v_gene: TRBV29-1
abundance: -
CDR3nt: TGCAGCGTTGAGGTACGGGGGATGGACACTGAAGCTTTCTTT
CDR3aa: CSVEVRGMDTEAFF

j_gene: TRBJ1-6
d_gene: TRBD1
v_gene: TRBV5-1
abundance: -
CDR3nt: TGCGCCAGCAGCCAAGACAGGGGTGGTTCACCCCTCCACTTT
CDR3aa: CASSQDRGGSPLHF

j_gene: TRBJ2-2
d_gene: TRBD1
v_gene: TRBV29-1
abundance: few
CDR3nt: TGCAGCACCCGGACAGGGAACACCGGGGAGCTGTTTTTT
CDR3aa: CSTRTGNTGELFF

j_gene: TRBJ2-7
d_gene: TRBD2
v_gene: TRBV27
abundance: few
CDR3nt: TGTGCCAGCAGTCGCTACACAGGGACTAGACGAAGGGTCGCCGAGCAGTACTTC
CDR3aa: CASSRYTGTRRRVAEQYF

j_gene: TRBJ1-2
d_gene: -
v_gene: TRBV5-1
abundance: few
CDR3nt: TGCGCCAGCAGCTTGAACAGCTTCTATGGCTACACCTTC
CDR3aa: CASSLNSFYGYTF

j_gene: TRBJ2-7
d_gene: TRBD1
v_gene: TRBV5-4
abundance: few
CDR3nt: TGTGCCAGCAGCTTGGTCGGGACAGGCTCCTACGAGCAGTACTTC
CDR3aa: CASSLVGTGSYEQYF

j_gene: TRBJ2-5
d_gene: TRBD2
v_gene: TRBV6-5
abundance: few
CDR3nt: TGTGCCAGCAGTTCGGTCGGGAGGGCCGGGGAGACCCAGTACTTC
CDR3aa: CASSSVGRAGETQYF

j_gene: TRBJ2-3
d_gene: -
v_gene: TRBV19
abundance: few
CDR3nt: TGTGCCAGTAGTATCCGGGACACCGCCACGCAGTATTTT
CDR3aa: CASSIRDTATQYF

j_gene: TRBJ2-4
d_gene: -
v_gene: TRBV7-8
abundance: -
CDR3nt: TGTGCCAGCAGCTTAGCGCGTTGGAGGGAAGGCCCGACCAAAAACATTCAGTACTTC
CDR3aa: CASSLARWREGPTKNIQYF

j_gene: TRBJ1-5
d_gene: -
v_gene: TRBV30
abundance: -
CDR3nt: TGTGCCTGGAGTACACTGAGGAATCAGCCCCAGCATTTT
CDR3aa: CAWSTLRNQPQHF

j_gene: TRBJ1-1
d_gene: -
v_gene: TRBV30
abundance: -
CDR3nt: TGTGCCTGGAGGGTGACACTGAACACTGAAGCTTTCTTT
CDR3aa: CAWRVTLNTEAFF

j_gene: TRBJ2-1
d_gene: TRBD2
v_gene: TRBV4-2
abundance: few
CDR3nt: TGTGCCAGCAGCCAAGTTAGCGGGAGCTCCTACAATGAGCAGTTCTTC
CDR3aa: CASSQVSGSSYNEQFF

j_gene: TRBJ2-7
d_gene: TRBD1
v_gene: TRBV5-4
abundance: few
CDR3nt: TGTGCCAGCAGCTTGTCCGTCGCAGGGGGCCGGTACGAGCAGTACTTC
CDR3aa: CASSLSVAGGRYEQYF

j_gene: TRBJ2-1
d_gene: -
v_gene: TRBV9
abundance: few
CDR3nt: TGTGCCAGCAGCTTCCGGCGGCAGGGCCTCAATGAGCAGTTCTTC
CDR3aa: CASSFRRQGLNEQFF

j_gene: TRBJ1-1
d_gene: -
v_gene: TRBV7-3
abundance: -
CDR3nt: TGTGCCAGCGCAGGGTACCCGAACACTGAAGCTTTCTTT
CDR3aa: CASAGYPNTEAFF

j_gene: TRBJ1-1
d_gene: -
v_gene: TRBV6-5
abundance: -
CDR3nt: TGTGCCAGCAGTTACGCAGGGTCCACTGAAGCTTTCTTT
CDR3aa: CASSYAGSTEAFF

j_gene: TRBJ2-5
d_gene: TRBD2
v_gene: TRBV4-1
abundance: few
CDR3nt: TGCGCCAGCAGCCAAGACGGGAGGGCCGGTGAGACCCAGTACTTC
CDR3aa: CASSQDGRAGETQYF

j_gene: TRBJ2-1
d_gene: -
v_gene: TRBV7-2
abundance: few
CDR3nt: TGTGCCAGCAGCTTAGTAGACGGGGACTCCTACAATGAGCAGTTCTTC
CDR3aa: CASSLVDGDSYNEQFF

j_gene: TRBJ2-7
d_gene: -
v_gene: TRBV30
abundance: -
CDR3nt: TGTGCCTGGGGGAGGACGGCCGCCTACGAGCAGTACTTC
CDR3aa: CAWGRTAAYEQYF